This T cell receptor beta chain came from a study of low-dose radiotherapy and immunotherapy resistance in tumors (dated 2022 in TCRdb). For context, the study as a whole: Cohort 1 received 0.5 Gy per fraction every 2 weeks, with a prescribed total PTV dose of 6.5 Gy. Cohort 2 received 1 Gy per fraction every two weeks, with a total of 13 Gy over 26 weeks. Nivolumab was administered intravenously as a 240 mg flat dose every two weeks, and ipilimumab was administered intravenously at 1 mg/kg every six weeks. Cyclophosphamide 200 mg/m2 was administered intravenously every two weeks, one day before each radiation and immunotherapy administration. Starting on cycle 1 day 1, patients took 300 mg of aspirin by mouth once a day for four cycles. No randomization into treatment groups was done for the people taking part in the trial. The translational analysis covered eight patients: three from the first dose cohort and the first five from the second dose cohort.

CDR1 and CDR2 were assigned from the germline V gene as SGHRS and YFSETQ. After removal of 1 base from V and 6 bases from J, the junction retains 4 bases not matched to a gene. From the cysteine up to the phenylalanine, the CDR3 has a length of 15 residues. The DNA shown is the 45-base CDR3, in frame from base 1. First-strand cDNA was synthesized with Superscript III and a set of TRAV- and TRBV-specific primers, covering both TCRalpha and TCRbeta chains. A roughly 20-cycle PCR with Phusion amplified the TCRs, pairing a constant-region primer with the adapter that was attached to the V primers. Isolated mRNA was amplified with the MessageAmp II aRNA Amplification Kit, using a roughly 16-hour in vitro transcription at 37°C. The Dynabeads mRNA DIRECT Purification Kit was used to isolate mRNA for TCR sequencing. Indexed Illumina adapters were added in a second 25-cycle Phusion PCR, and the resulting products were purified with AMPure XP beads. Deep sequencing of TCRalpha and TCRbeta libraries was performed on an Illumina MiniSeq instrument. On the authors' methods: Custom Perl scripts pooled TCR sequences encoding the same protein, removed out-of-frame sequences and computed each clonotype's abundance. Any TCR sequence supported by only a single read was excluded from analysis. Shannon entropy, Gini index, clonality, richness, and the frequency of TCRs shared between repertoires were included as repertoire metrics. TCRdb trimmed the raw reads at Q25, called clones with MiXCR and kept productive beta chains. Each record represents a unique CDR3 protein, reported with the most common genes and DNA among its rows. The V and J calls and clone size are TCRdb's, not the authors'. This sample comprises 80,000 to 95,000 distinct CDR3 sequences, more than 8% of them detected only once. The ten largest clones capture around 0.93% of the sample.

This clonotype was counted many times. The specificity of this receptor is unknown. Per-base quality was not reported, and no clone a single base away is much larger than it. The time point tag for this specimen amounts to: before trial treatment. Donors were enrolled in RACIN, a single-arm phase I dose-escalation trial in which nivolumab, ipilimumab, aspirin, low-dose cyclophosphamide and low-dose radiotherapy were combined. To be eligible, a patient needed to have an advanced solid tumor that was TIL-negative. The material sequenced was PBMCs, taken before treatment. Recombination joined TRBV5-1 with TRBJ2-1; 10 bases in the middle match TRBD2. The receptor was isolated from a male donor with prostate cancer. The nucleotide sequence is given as TGCGCCAGCAGCTTGCGGCTAGCGGGAGCCAATGAGCAGTTCTTC. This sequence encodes CASSLRLAGANEQFF.